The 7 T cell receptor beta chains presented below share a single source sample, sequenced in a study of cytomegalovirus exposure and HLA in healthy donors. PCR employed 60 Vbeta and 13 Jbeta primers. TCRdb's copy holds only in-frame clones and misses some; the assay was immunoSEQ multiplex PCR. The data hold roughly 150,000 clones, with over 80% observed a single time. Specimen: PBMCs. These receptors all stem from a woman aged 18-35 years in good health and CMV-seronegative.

The CDR3: CASSLTTGVYSPLHF. As DNA, the CDR3 is TGTGCCAGCAGTTTAACAACAGGGGTCTATTCACCCCTCCACTTT. The chain has TRBV27 and TRBJ1-6; TRBD1 matches 7 bases. From germline, CDR1 is MNHEY and CDR2 SMNVEV (reference sequence). The CDR3 covers 15 residues. J gave up 8 bases and V 2 bases, and 6 bases lay outside the gene matches.

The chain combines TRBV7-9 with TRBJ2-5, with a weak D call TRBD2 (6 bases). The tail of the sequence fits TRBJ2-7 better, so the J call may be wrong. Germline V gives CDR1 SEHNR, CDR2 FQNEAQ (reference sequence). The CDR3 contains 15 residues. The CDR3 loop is CASSLVQGGSYEQYF. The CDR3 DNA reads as TGTGCCAGCAGCTTAGTCCAGGGAGGCTCCTACGAGCAGTACTTC.

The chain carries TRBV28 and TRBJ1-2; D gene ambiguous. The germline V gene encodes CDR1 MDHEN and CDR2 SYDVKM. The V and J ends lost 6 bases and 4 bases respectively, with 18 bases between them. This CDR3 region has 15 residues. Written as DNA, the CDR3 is TGTGCCAGCAGGTACCGGGTCCAACACCTCTATGGCTACACCTTC. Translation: CASRYRVQHLYGYTF.

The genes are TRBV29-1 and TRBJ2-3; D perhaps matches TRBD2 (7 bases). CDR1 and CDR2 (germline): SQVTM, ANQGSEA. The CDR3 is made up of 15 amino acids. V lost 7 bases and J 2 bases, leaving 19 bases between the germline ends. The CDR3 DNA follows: TGCAGCGCGAGGGGCGAGGGGGGGTACACAGATACGCAGTATTTT. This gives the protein CSARGEGGYTDTQYF.

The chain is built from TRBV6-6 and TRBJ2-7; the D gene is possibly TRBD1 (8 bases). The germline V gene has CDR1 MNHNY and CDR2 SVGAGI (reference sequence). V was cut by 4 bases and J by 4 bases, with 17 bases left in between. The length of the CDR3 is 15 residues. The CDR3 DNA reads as TGTGCCAGCAGTTCCCATGGACAGGGAGGGTACGAGCAGTACTTC. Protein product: CASSSHGQGGYEQYF.

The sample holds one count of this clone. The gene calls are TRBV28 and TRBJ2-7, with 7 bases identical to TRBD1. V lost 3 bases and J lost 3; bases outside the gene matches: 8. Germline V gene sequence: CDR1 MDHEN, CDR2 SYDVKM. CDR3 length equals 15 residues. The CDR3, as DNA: TGTGCCAGCAGTTTTGAAGCTTACAGGGGCTACGAGCAGTACTTC. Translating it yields CASSFEAYRGYEQYF. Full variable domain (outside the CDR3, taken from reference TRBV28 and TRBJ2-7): DVKVTQSSRYLVKRTGEKVFLECVQDMDHENMFWYRQDPGLGLRLIYFSYDVKMKEKGDIPEGYSVSREKKERFSLILESASTNQTSMYLCASSFEAYRGYEQYFGPGTRLTVT.

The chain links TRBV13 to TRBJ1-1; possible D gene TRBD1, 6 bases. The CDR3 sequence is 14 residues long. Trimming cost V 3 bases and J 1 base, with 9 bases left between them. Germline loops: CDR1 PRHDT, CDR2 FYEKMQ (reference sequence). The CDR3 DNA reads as TGTGCCAGCAGCTTCGGGGGGCCGAACACTGAAGCTTTCTTT. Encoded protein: CASSFGGPNTEAFF.